This TCR beta chain was retrieved from a study of T cell responses to AZD1222 COVID-19 vaccine. Study background: Pooling of second doses given at about 4 or about 12 weeks was done. Study conclusions and caveats: The donor group comprised mostly white British people and more females; the analysis possibly underestimated clonal diversity.

V was pared by 1 base and J by 6 bases, with 7 bases between. The CDR3 consists of 13 residues. CDR1 and CDR2 from the germline V gene are SGDLS and YYNGEE. Concerning this clone itself: Its cognate antigen is unknown.

Method: immunoSEQ multiplex PCR; TCRdb's copy keeps in-frame clones and lacks some. This table has about 140,000 clones, roughly 90% appearing once. Here the sequenced sample was peripheral blood, taken on day 0 of AZD1222 vaccination. This sequence was found in an adult in good health. The chain carries TRBV9 and TRBJ2-2; D may be TRBD2 (5 bases). The CDR3 DNA sequence: TGTGCCAGCAGCGTATCGGAGGCCGGGGAGCTGTTTTTT. Protein product: CASSVSEAGELFF.